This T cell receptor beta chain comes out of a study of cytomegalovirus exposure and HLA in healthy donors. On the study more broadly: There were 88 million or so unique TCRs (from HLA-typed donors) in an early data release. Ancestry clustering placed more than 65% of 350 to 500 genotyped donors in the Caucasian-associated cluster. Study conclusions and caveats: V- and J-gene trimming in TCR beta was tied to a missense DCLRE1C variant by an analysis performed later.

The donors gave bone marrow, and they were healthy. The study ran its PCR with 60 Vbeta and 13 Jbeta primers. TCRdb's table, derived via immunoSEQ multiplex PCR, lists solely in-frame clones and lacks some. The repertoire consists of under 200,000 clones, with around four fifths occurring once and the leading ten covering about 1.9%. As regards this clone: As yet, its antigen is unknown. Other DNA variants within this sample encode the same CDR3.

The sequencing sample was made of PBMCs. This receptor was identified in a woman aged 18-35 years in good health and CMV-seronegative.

Here the CDR3 DNA reads TGTGCCAGCAGCTTAGGACTAGCGCTCAATGAGCAGTTCTTC. Protein sequence: CASSLGLALNEQFF. The genes are TRBV7-2 and TRBJ2-1, with 8 bases matching TRBD2. This CDR3 is 14 amino acids long. With V trimmed by 1 base and J by 6 bases, 2 bases remained unmatched. CDR1 and CDR2 from the germline V gene are SGHTA and FQGNSA.